Listed here are 8 T cell receptor beta chains from one sample, sequenced in a study of blood T cell repertoires in COVID-19. Data came from immunoSEQ multiplex PCR; TCRdb stores just in-frame clones and leaves some out. The sample has some 240,000 clones; roughly 87% are singletons. Material: peripheral blood. Receptors were obtained from a man aged 60 to 69 who had recovered from COVID-19.

This chain connects TRBV6-5 to TRBJ1-2; 8 nucleotides line up with TRBD1. This CDR3 spans 12 amino acids. Germline lookup yields CDR1 MNHEY and CDR2 SVGAGI. The V segment lost 6 bases and the J segment 7 bases; nucleotides outside the gene matches: 4. CDR3 sequence reads: CASSQGQGGYTF. In DNA, the CDR3 is TGTGCCAGCAGCCAAGGACAGGGTGGCTACACCTTC.

This clone appeared once. V is TRBV6-1 and J is TRBJ1-1; 7 bases fit TRBD1. V was clipped by 3 bases and J by 3 bases; unmatched bases: 10. This CDR3 has 16 amino acids. The germline CDR1 and CDR2 sequences are MNHNS and SASEGT. CDR3: CASSDGSGQSYTEAFF. The CDR3 DNA reads TGTGCCAGCAGTGACGGTTCGGGACAGTCCTACACTGAAGCTTTCTTT.

V is TRBV6-5 and J is TRBJ2-1; 10 positions match TRBD1. Germline-derived CDR1 and CDR2 are MNHEY and SVGAGI. The J segment lost 3 bases and the V segment lost 4 bases, leaving 0 bases of the junction unmatched. This CDR3 is 14 amino acids long. CDR3 region: CASSWTGGYNEQFF. CDR3 sequence (DNA): TGTGCCAGCAGTTGGACAGGGGGCTACAATGAGCAGTTCTTC.

J is TRBJ2-2 and V is TRBV11-2, with TRBD1 as a possible D gene (6 bases). Trimming removed 0 bases from V and 2 bases from J, with 7 bases in between. Germline-derived CDR1 and CDR2 are SGHAT and FQNNGV. This CDR3 is 15 amino acids long. The CDR3 DNA reads TGTGCCAGCAGCTTAGAGGGGGCCAACACCGGGGAGCTGTTTTTT. Translated, it gives CASSLEGANTGELFF.

This clone was observed a single time. This chain uses TRBV5-1 with TRBJ1-2; 9 bases fit TRBD1. The CDR3 runs 15 residues. Germline CDR1 SGHRS, CDR2 YFSETQ. V was pared by 4 bases and J by 4 bases, with 8 bases of the junction left unmatched. The CDR3 region has the DNA TGCGCCAGCAGCCCGGGACAGGGCTTAAGCTATGGCTACACCTTC. It yields the protein CASSPGQGLSYGYTF. The entire variable domain, with the rest obtained from reference TRBV5-1 and TRBJ1-2, is as follows: KAGVTQTPRYLIKTRGQQVTLSCSPISGHRSVSWYQQTPGQGLQFLFEYFSETQRNKGNFPGRFSGRQFSNSRSEMNVSTLELGDSALYLCASSPGQGLSYGYTFGSGTRLTVV.

This rearrangement joins TRBV2 to TRBJ2-3, with 14 bases identical to TRBD2. Germline V gene sequence: CDR1 SNHLY, CDR2 FYNNEI. The CDR3 is made up of 17 amino acids. With 7 bases clipped from V and 0 bases from J, the junction kept 6 bases outside the gene matches. The CDR3 here is CASTGTSGGFSTDTQYF. The CDR3 DNA reads TGTGCCAGCACCGGGACTAGCGGGGGCTTCAGCACAGATACGCAGTATTTT.

CDR3 sequence reads: CASSPERVRIEAFF. DNA of the CDR3: TGTGCCAGCAGCCCGGAGAGGGTGCGGATTGAAGCTTTCTTT. The genes are TRBV7-9 and TRBJ1-1; D unclear. The germline V gene encodes CDR1 SEHNR and CDR2 FQNEAQ (reference sequence). The V end lost 5 bases, the J end lost 7 bases, and 17 bases lay between the germline ends. This CDR3 contains 14 residues.

This clone was counted once. This chain connects TRBV5-1 to TRBJ2-7; TRBD1 matches at 7 bases. Germline V CDR1 and CDR2: SGHRS, YFSETQ. This CDR3 is 14 amino acids long. Trimming removed 0 bases from V and 4 bases from J; junction bases left unmatched: 4. The CDR3 DNA is TGCGCCAGCAGCTTGGCGGGACAGACTTACGAGCAGTACTTC. Translated: CASSLAGQTYEQYF.